This paragraph reports one T cell receptor beta chain. This entry belongs to a study of cytomegalovirus exposure and HLA in healthy donors. Study-wide context: The early release's HLA-typed donors yielded 80 million to 95 million unique TCRs.

Germline V gene sequence: CDR1 SGHRS, CDR2 YFSETQ. CDR3 size: 15 residues. Trimming cost V 1 base and J 2 bases; bases outside gene matches: 3. The PCR employed 60 Vbeta primers together with 13 Jbeta primers. Libraries were prepared by immunoSEQ multiplex PCR; TCRdb keeps only in-frame clonotypes and omits some of them. The data hold roughly 200,000 clones, with roughly 68% observed a single time. The chain employs TRBV5-1 and TRBJ2-3; TRBD2 aligns across 8 bases. The sample was PBMCs. This sequence originates from a middle-aged man in good health and CMV-seropositive. The CDR3 spells CASSLIAGLTDTQYF. The CDR3 DNA is TGCGCCAGCAGCTTGATAGCGGGGCTCACAGATACGCAGTATTTT.